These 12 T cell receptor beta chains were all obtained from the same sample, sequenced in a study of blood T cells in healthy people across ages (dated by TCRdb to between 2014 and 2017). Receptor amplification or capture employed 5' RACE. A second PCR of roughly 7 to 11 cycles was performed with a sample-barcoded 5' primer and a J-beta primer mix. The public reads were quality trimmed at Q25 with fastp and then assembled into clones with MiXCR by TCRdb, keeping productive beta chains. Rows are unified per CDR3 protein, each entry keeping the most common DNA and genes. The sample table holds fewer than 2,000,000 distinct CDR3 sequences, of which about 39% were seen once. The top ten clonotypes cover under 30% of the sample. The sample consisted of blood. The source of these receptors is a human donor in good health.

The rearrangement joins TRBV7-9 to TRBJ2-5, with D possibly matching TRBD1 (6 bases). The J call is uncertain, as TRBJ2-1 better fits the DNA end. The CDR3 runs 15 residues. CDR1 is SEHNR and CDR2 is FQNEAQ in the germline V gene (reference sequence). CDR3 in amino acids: CASSPTGYNKETQFF. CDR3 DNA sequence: TGTGCCAGCAGCCCCACAGGGTATAACAAAGAGACCCAGTTCTTC.

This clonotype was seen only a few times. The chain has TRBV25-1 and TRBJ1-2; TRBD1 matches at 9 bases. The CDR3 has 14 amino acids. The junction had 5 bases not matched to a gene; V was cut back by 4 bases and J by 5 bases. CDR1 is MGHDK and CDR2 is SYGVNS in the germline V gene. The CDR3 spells CASSAGTGPYGYTF. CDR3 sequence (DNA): TGTGCCAGCAGTGCCGGGACAGGGCCGTATGGCTACACCTTC.

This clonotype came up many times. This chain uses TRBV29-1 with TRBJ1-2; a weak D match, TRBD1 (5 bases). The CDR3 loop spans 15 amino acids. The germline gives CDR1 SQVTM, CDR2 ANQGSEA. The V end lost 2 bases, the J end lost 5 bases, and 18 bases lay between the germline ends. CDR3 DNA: TGCAGCGTTGAAAACAGGACGGGCGGCCGATATGGCTACACCTTC. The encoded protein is CSVENRTGGRYGYTF.

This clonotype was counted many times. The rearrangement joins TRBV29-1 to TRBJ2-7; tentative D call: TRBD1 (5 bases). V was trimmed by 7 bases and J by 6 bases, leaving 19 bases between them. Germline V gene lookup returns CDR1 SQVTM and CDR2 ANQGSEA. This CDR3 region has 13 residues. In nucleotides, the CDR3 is TGCAGCGCTGGACAAGTACGTCTAGGCGAGCAGTACTTC. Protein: CSAGQVRLGEQYF.

The CDR3 DNA sequence: TGTGCCACCAGTGATTTACAGGGGAATGGCTACACCTTC. Protein sequence: CATSDLQGNGYTF. The genes are TRBV24-1 and TRBJ1-2; 7 bases fit TRBD1. This CDR3 spans 13 amino acids. Germline V gene lookup returns CDR1 KGHDR and CDR2 SFDVKD. The J segment lost 6 bases and the V segment lost 1 base, leaving 1 base of the junction unmatched.

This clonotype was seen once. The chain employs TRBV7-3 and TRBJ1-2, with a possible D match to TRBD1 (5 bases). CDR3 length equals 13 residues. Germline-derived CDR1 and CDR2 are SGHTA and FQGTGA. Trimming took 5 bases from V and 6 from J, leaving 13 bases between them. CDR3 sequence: CASSPPGGDGYTF. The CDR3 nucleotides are TGTGCCAGCAGCCCTCCAGGAGGGGATGGCTACACCTTC.

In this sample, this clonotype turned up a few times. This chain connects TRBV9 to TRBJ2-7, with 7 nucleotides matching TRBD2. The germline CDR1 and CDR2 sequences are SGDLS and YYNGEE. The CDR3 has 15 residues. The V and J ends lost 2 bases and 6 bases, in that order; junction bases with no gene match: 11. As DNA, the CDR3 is TGTGCCAGCAGCGTCCGTGGGGGGGTCGGAAGCGAGCAGTACTTC. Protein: CASSVRGGVGSEQYF. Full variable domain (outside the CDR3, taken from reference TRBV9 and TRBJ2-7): DSGVTQTPKHLITATGQRVTLRCSPRSGDLSVYWYQQSLDQGLQFLIQYYNGEERAKGNILERFSAQQFPDLHSELNLSSLELGDSALYFCASSVRGGVGSEQYFGPGTRLTVT.

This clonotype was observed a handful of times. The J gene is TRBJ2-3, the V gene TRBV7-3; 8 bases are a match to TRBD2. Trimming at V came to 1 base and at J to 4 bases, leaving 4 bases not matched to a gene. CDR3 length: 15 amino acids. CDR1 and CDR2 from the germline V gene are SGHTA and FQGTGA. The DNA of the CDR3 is TGTGCCAGCAGCTTAAACGCGGGGGGCTCAGATACGCAGTATTTT. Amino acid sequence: CASSLNAGGSDTQYF.

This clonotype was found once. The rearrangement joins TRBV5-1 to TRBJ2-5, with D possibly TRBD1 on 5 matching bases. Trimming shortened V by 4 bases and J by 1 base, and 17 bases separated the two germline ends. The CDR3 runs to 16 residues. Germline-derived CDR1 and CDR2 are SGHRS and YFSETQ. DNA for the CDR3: TGCGCCAGCAGCCTAGGACAAGTTGCTATCCAAGAGACCCAGTACTTC. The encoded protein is CASSLGQVAIQETQYF.

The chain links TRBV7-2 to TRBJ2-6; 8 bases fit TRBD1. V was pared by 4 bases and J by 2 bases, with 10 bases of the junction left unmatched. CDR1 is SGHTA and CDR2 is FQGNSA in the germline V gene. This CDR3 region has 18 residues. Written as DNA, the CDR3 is TGTGCCAGCAGCTCAGCTTCTCAGGGGGCGACTGGGGCCAACGTCCTGACTTTC. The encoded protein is CASSSASQGATGANVLTF.

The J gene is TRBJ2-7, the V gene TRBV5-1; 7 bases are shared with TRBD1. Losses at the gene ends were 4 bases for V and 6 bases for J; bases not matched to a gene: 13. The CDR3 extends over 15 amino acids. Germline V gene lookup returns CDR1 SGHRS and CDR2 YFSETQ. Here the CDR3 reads CASSLYPGQRSEQYF. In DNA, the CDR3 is TGCGCCAGCAGCCTCTATCCGGGACAGAGGAGCGAGCAGTACTTC.

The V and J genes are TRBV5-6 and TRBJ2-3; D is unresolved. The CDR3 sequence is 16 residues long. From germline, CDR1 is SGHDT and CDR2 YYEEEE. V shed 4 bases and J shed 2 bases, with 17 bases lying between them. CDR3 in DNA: TGTGCCAGCAGCGATATACTACCCACCGACACAGATACGCAGTATTTT. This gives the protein CASSDILPTDTDTQYF.